The 26 T cell receptor beta chains reported below all come from one sample, sequenced in a study of T cells after yellow fever vaccination. TCRdb itself ran the 5' RACE reads through MiXCR, one entry per CDR3 protein. Here the sample spans over 300,000 distinct CDR3 sequences, about 6.6% being singletons. The starting material was PBMCs, obtained roughly seven weeks after the first yellow fever vaccination. The receptor set was obtained from a man between 18 and 29 years old who received the YFV17D yellow fever vaccine.

This clonotype was seen more than once but under ten times. This chain joins TRBV6-1 and TRBJ1-3; D is ambiguous. CDR3 size: 11 residues. CDR1 MNHNS and CDR2 SASEGT come from the germline V gene. Trimming pared 11 bases from V and 4 bases from J, leaving 9 bases between. The CDR3 DNA follows: TGTGCCGGCGGGGTCGGAAACACCATATATTTT. Protein: CAGGVGNTIYF.

This clonotype was seen more than once but under ten times. The V and J genes are TRBV11-2 and TRBJ1-4; 8 bases agree with TRBD1. This CDR3 region has 18 residues. V shed 4 bases, J shed 0 bases, and the junction held 10 bases outside the gene matches. Germline V gene data show CDR1 as SGHAT and CDR2 as FQNNGV. The chain's CDR3 is CASSSRTGMGATNEKLFF. The CDR3 bases are TGTGCCAGCAGCTCCAGGACAGGGATGGGGGCAACTAATGAAAAACTGTTTTTT.

This clonotype was recorded many times. The chain uses TRBV6-5 and TRBJ1-1; D unresolved. CDR1 is MNHEY, CDR2 SVGAGI, per germline. The CDR3 is 15 residues long. Deletions cut 0 bases from V and 0 bases from J, with 8 bases between. The CDR3 DNA reads TGTGCCAGCAGTTACTCAGGGCGGTTGAACACTGAAGCTTTCTTT. Translation gives CASSYSGRLNTEAFF.

The CDR3: CASSYVDRGTGELFF. The DNA of the CDR3 is TGCGCCAGCAGTTACGTTGACAGGGGCACCGGGGAGCTGTTTTTT. This sequence joins TRBV5-1 and TRBJ2-2; 8 nucleotides match TRBD1. Germline V lookup: CDR1 SGHRS, CDR2 YFSETQ. This CDR3 has 15 amino acids. The trim removed 5 bases at V and 4 bases at J, leaving 7 bases unmatched.

The sample holds a few counts of this clonotype. The chain employs TRBV10-3 and TRBJ1-5; a possible D gene is TRBD1 (5 bases). The length of the CDR3 is 13 residues. The ends were cut back, 0 bases at V and 6 bases at J, with 6 bases in the middle. Germline assignment: CDR1 ENHRY and CDR2 SYGVKD. This CDR3 reads CAISESGTQPQHF. CDR3 nucleotide sequence: TGTGCCATCAGTGAGTCAGGGACTCAGCCCCAGCATTTT.

J is TRBJ2-7 and V is TRBV7-9; tentatively, D is TRBD1 (6 bases). The CDR3 is 13 residues long. Germline V gene sequence: CDR1 SEHNR, CDR2 FQNEAQ (reference sequence). The V and J ends lost 4 bases and 3 bases respectively, with 10 bases between them. The CDR3 loop reads CASSSGQSYEQYF. The CDR3 bases are TGTGCCAGCAGCTCCGGACAGAGCTACGAGCAGTACTTC.

The rearrangement uses TRBV30 and TRBJ1-2, with no clear D. Germline V gives CDR1 GTSNPN, CDR2 SVGIG (reference sequence). CDR3 length: 11 amino acids. Trimming pared 0 bases from V and 11 bases from J, leaving 10 bases between. The CDR3 region has the DNA TGTGCCTGGAGTGTCCTCCTTAGTTACACCTTC. It specifies CAWSVLLSYTF.

This clonotype appeared a few times. The CDR3 DNA reads TGTGCCAGCAGCTTAGTTGGGACGCAGCTCCCCTACGAGCAGTACTTC. Its translation is CASSLVGTQLPYEQYF. This chain links TRBV7-2 with TRBJ2-7, with D perhaps assigned TRBD1 or TRBD2 (5 bases each). Trimming shortened V by 1 base and J by 2 bases, and 15 bases separated the two germline ends. The CDR3 is 16 amino acids. Germline V gene lookup returns CDR1 SGHTA and CDR2 FQGNSA.

The J gene is TRBJ2-3, the V gene TRBV6-1; D is ambiguous. The CDR3 totals 10 residues. Per germline, CDR1 MNHNS and CDR2 SASEGT. DNA of the CDR3: TGTGGCCTGAGCACAGATACGCAGTATTTT. Translated, it gives CGLSTDTQYF.

This chain uses TRBV20-1 with TRBJ2-6, with D possibly matching TRBD1 (5 bases). Per germline, CDR1 DFQATT and CDR2 SNEGSKA (reference sequence). The CDR3 totals 14 residues. Deletions cut 5 bases from V and 0 bases from J, with 8 bases between. The CDR3 here is CSALGPSGANVLTF. The DNA for the CDR3 is TGCAGTGCTCTGGGGCCCTCTGGGGCCAACGTCCTGACTTTC.

This rearrangement joins TRBV24-1 to TRBJ2-7; the D is unclear. Germline assignment: CDR1 KGHDR and CDR2 SFDVKD. This CDR3 is built from 13 residues. V was clipped by 1 base and J by 4 bases, with 7 bases between them. This CDR3 is CATSDFDTYEQYF. CDR3 coding DNA: TGTGCCACCAGTGATTTCGACACGTACGAGCAGTACTTC.

This clonotype was picked up a small number of times. The chain combines TRBV7-9 with TRBJ1-1, with TRBD1 matching over 8 bases. Trimming at V came to 0 bases and at J to 3 bases, leaving 3 bases not matched to a gene. CDR1 is SEHNR and CDR2 is FQNEAQ in the germline V gene (reference sequence). The CDR3 loop spans 15 amino acids. CDR3 protein: CASSLAATGDTEAFF. In nucleotides, the CDR3 is TGTGCCAGCAGCTTAGCGGCGACAGGGGACACTGAAGCTTTCTTT. Full variable domain (remainder filled in from reference TRBV7-9 and TRBJ1-1): DTGVSQNPRHKITKRGQNVTFRCDPISEHNRLYWYRQTLGQGPEFLTYFQNEAQLEKSRLLSDRFSAERPKGSFSTLEIQRTEQGDSAMYLCASSLAATGDTEAFFGQGTRLTVV.

This clonotype was seen more than once but under ten times. One end of the junction is discordant with germline, which a read error may explain. The chain uses TRBV7-9 and TRBJ2-3; weak D call: TRBD2 (6 bases). CDR3 length: 15 amino acids. CDR1 and CDR2 from the germline V gene are SEHNR and FQNEAQ (reference sequence). The CDR3 DNA follows: TGTGCCAGCAGCATGACTAGTGCAGGCACGGATACGCAGTATTTT. Protein product: CASSMTSAGTDTQYF.

This clonotype was seen a few times. The chain uses TRBV12-3 or TRBV12-4 and TRBJ2-3, with TRBD1 matching over 8 bases. The CDR3 has 17 residues. Losses at the gene ends were 3 bases for V and 4 bases for J; bases not matched to a gene: 12. CDR3 region: CASSFIGRAGGADTQYF. CDR3 coding DNA: TGTGCCAGCAGTTTTATAGGAAGGGCAGGGGGCGCAGATACGCAGTATTTT.

This clonotype appeared a few times. J is TRBJ1-2 and V is TRBV2; D remains ambiguous. The CDR3 is 12 residues long. V gave up 7 bases and J gave up 7 bases, with 13 bases separating them. Germline CDR1 is SNHLY and CDR2 is FYNNEI. For the CDR3, the DNA is TGTGCCAGCAACGAACCACCCTCTGGCTACACCTTC. Its translation: CASNEPPSGYTF.

The sample holds a few counts of this clonotype. The rearrangement joins TRBV20-1 to TRBJ2-4; 7 bases are shared with TRBD1. Germline-derived CDR1 and CDR2 are DFQATT and SNEGSKA (reference sequence). The CDR3 totals 16 residues. The trim removed 5 bases at V and 0 bases at J, leaving 10 bases unmatched. DNA for the CDR3: TGCAGTGCTGGAACGGGACAGCAACTAGCCAAAAACATTCAGTACTTC. It is translated as CSAGTGQQLAKNIQYF.

In this sample, this clonotype turned up many times. The rearrangement joins TRBV2 to TRBJ2-1; 16 bases are shared with TRBD2. The CDR3 runs to 14 residues. V lost 8 bases to trimming and J lost 7 bases; unmatched junction nucleotides: 2. Germline V gene lookup returns CDR1 SNHLY and CDR2 FYNNEI. The CDR3 is CASGGLAGGNEQFF. The CDR3 region has the DNA TGTGCCAGCGGGGGACTAGCGGGGGGGAATGAGCAGTTCTTC. The variable domain in full, completed from reference TRBV2 and TRBJ2-1, reads EPEVTQTPSHQVTQMGQEVILRCVPISNHLYFYWYRQILGQKVEFLVSFYNNEISEKSEIFDDQFSVERPDGSNFTLKIRSTKLEDSAMYFCASGGLAGGNEQFFGPGTRLTVL.

This chain joins TRBV20-1 and TRBJ2-2, with TRBD1 identical over 9 bases. The CDR3 spans 14 residues. Germline V CDR1 and CDR2: DFQATT, SNEGSKA (reference sequence). Unmatched junction bases numbered 8, after V lost 6 bases and J lost 6 bases. The CDR3 coding sequence is TGCAGTGCAACCGGGACAGGGAAGGCCGGGGAGCTGTTTTTT. Residues: CSATGTGKAGELFF.

V and J are TRBV12-3 or TRBV12-4 and TRBJ1-2; D is undetermined. This CDR3 has 15 amino acids. V was shortened by 5 bases and J by 8 bases, with 21 bases between the two germline ends. The CDR3 DNA sequence: TGTGCCAGCAGTCCGCATCTTGCGGGTATTAAGGGCTACACCTTC. It is translated as CASSPHLAGIKGYTF.

This clonotype was seen a few times. J is TRBJ2-1 and V is TRBV12-3 or TRBV12-4; D is unresolved. This CDR3 has 14 amino acids. Trimming pared 3 bases from V and 6 bases from J, leaving 12 bases between. The CDR3 protein is CASSFLEYRNEQFF. CDR3 nucleotides: TGTGCCAGCAGTTTTCTCGAGTATCGCAATGAGCAGTTCTTC.

This clonotype was counted a few times. J is TRBJ2-3 and V is TRBV7-9, with 7 nucleotides matching TRBD1. CDR1 SEHNR and CDR2 FQNEAQ come from the germline V gene (reference sequence). The CDR3 spans 17 residues. With V trimmed by 8 bases and J by 0 bases, 14 bases remained unmatched. CDR3 sequence: CASGRSGQIISTDTQYF. The CDR3 nucleotides are TGTGCCAGCGGCAGGTCGGGACAGATAATTAGCACAGATACGCAGTATTTT.

This clonotype was counted between two and nine times. The chain is built from TRBV4-3 and TRBJ2-3, with TRBD2 as a possible D gene (6 bases). Trimming stripped 0 bases from V and 2 bases from J, with 9 bases between. The V gene's germline CDR1 is LGHNA and CDR2 YSLEER. This CDR3 region has 15 residues. This CDR3 reads CASSQDRGTTDTQYF. In DNA form, the CDR3 reads TGCGCCAGCAGCCAAGATCGCGGGACCACAGATACGCAGTATTTT.

This clonotype was observed a few times. The rearrangement uses TRBV29-1 and TRBJ2-5, with D perhaps being TRBD1 or TRBD2 (5 bases each). Germline lookup yields CDR1 SQVTM and CDR2 ANQGSEA. CDR3 length equals 16 residues. Trimming removed 6 bases from V and 0 bases from J, with 20 bases in between. CDR3 bases: TGCAGCGTCATTAGGATGGGGGACCTGTACCAAGAGACCCAGTACTTC. This sequence encodes CSVIRMGDLYQETQYF.

The V gene is TRBV10-3, the J gene TRBJ1-2; 9 bases fit TRBD1. The CDR3 is 13 residues long. Looked up from germline, CDR1 is ENHRY and CDR2 is SYGVKD. V lost 10 bases, J lost 6 bases, and 9 bases stayed unmatched. The CDR3 loop is CATTGGGWNGYTF. The CDR3 bases are TGTGCCACAACAGGGGGCGGATGGAATGGCTACACCTTC.

This clonotype was seen many times. The gene calls are TRBV12-3 or TRBV12-4 and TRBJ2-5; 8 bases agree with TRBD1. This CDR3 has 14 residues. After removal of 6 bases from V and 5 bases from J, the junction contained 8 bases not matched to a gene. DNA of the CDR3: TGTGCCAGCAGCCCCGCAGGGGGCGAGGAGACCCAGTACTTC. Translation: CASSPAGGEETQYF.

This clonotype turned up a few times. The chain links TRBV18 to TRBJ1-1; weak D call: TRBD1 (5 bases). The ends were cut back, 8 bases at V and 1 base at J, with 14 bases in the middle. Germline values: CDR1 KGHSH, CDR2 LQKENI. The CDR3 is 14 amino acids. In DNA form, the CDR3 reads TGTGCCAGCCGCTCAGGGAGTCGGAACACTGAAGCTTTCTTT. It yields the protein CASRSGSRNTEAFF.